The 26 T cell receptor beta chains in this list originate from one sample, sequenced in a study of cytomegalovirus exposure and HLA in healthy donors. PCR amplification relied on 60 Vbeta primers (plus 13 Jbeta primers). The protocol was immunoSEQ multiplex PCR, while the TCRdb copy is restricted to in-frame clones and leaves out a portion. The table includes roughly 110,000 clones, around 73% detected once. Input material: PBMCs. The receptor source for this set is a woman younger than 45 in good health and CMV-seropositive.

This clone was seen a handful of times. V is TRBV6-5 and J is TRBJ1-6; D call uncertain. The V gene lost 9 bases and the J gene lost 6 bases, with 12 bases spanning the gap. The CDR3 runs to 13 residues. Germline V gene sequence: CDR1 MNHEY, CDR2 SVGAGI. The CDR3 loop is CASSRGANSPLHF. The DNA of the CDR3 is TGTGCCAGTTCTCGGGGAGCTAATTCACCCCTCCACTTT.

About this clone: The junction departs from germline at one end; a sequencing error may be responsible. At the DNA level, this CDR3 is encoded by other sequences in the same sample as well. This chain links TRBV7-3 with TRBJ2-3; D perhaps matches TRBD2 (5 bases). The CDR3 is 15 amino acids. Germline CDR1 SGHTA, CDR2 FQGTGA. The CDR3 sequence is CASSSRTGSTDTQYF. CDR3 sequence (DNA): TGTGCCAGCAGCTCACGGACTGGATCCACAGATACGCAGTATTTC.

The chain employs TRBV5-4 and TRBJ2-2; D is undetermined. This CDR3 has 16 residues. From germline, CDR1 is SGHNT and CDR2 YYREEE (reference sequence). The V end lost 4 bases, the J end lost 2 bases, and 15 bases lay between the germline ends. This CDR3 reads CASSQDGQANTGELFF. The DNA of the CDR3 is TGTGCCAGCAGCCAGGATGGGCAGGCCAACACCGGGGAGCTGTTTTTT.

The CDR3 DNA sequence: TGCGCCAGCAGTCAGATCTTCCACAGGGGAGTTTGGACCGCCGACTCTGGAAACACCATATATTTT. Translated, it gives CASSQIFHRGVWTADSGNTIYF. The V and J genes are TRBV23-1 and TRBJ1-3; 7 bases fit TRBD1. TRBV23-1 is designated an ORF whose function remains uncertain. The CDR3 has 22 amino acids. V trimming: 3 bases; J trimming: 0 bases; junction bases outside the gene matches: 23.

The rearrangement uses TRBV7-9 and TRBJ1-5; no clear D gene. The germline CDR1 and CDR2 sequences are SEHNR and FQNEAQ (reference sequence). The CDR3 has 13 residues. V was shortened by 5 bases and J by 2 bases, with 7 bases between the two germline ends. CDR3 bases: TGTGCCAGCAGCGTGCAGGGCAATCAGCCCCAGCATTTT. The encoded protein is CASSVQGNQPQHF.

A single count supports this clone. This chain uses TRBV11-2 with TRBJ2-7; D unresolved. The CDR3 is made up of 11 amino acids. From germline, CDR1 is SGHAT and CDR2 FQNNGV. V was clipped by 1 base and J by 9 bases, with 7 bases between them. Written as DNA, the CDR3 is TGTGCCAGCAGCTTAGGGGCCTGGCAGTACTTC. Translating gives CASSLGAWQYF.

This chain links TRBV13 with TRBJ2-5; D might be TRBD2 (5 bases). Germline lookup yields CDR1 PRHDT and CDR2 FYEKMQ (reference sequence). CDR3 length equals 18 residues. V was pared by 0 bases and J by 0 bases, with 17 bases between. DNA for the CDR3: TGTGCCAGCAGCTTAGGCGAGGCTAGCCGACTAAACCAAGAGACCCAGTACTTC. It is translated as CASSLGEASRLNQETQYF. The variable domain in full, completed from reference TRBV13 and TRBJ2-5, reads AAGVIQSPRHLIKEKRETATLKCYPIPRHDTVYWYQQGPGQDPQFLISFYEKMQSDKGSIPDRFSAQQFSDYHSELNMSSLELGDSALYFCASSLGEASRLNQETQYFGPGTRLLVL.

The sample holds one count of this clone. The gene calls are TRBV5-1 and TRBJ2-7, with D unresolved. The CDR3 is 13 residues long. Germline values: CDR1 SGHRS, CDR2 YFSETQ. V was shortened by 5 bases and J by 5 bases, with 14 bases between the two germline ends. The CDR3 DNA follows: TGCGCCAGCAGGAGGTGGTACGGCGACGAGCAGTACTTC. This translates into CASRRWYGDEQYF.

This chain uses TRBV9 with TRBJ2-3; tentative D call: TRBD2 (5 bases). The V gene's germline CDR1 is SGDLS and CDR2 YYNGEE. Trimming cost V 0 bases and J 6 bases, with 14 bases left between them. The length of the CDR3 is 15 residues. This CDR3 is CASSVVVGGTDTQYF. CDR3 nucleotides: TGTGCCAGCAGCGTAGTTGTAGGAGGTACGGATACGCAGTATTTT.

Concerning this clone itself: One end of the junction varies from germline; a read error may be responsible. The genes are TRBV15 and TRBJ1-2; D perhaps matches TRBD1 (6 bases). Germline assignment: CDR1 LNHNV and CDR2 YYDKDF (reference sequence). CDR3 size: 14 residues. CDR3: CATSSAGTLYGHTF. The CDR3 DNA follows: TGTGCCACCAGCAGCGCCGGGACACTCTATGGCCACACCTTC.

This clone was picked up one time. A read error may produce the germline difference seen at one junction end. This chain connects TRBV7-9 to TRBJ2-1, with D unresolved. CDR1 is SEHNR and CDR2 is FQNEAQ in the germline V gene (reference sequence). This CDR3 region has 12 residues. CDR3: CSSSLWANEQFF. The CDR3 coding sequence is TGTTCCAGCAGCTTATGGGCAAATGAGCAGTTCTTC. The full variable domain, rest sourced from reference TRBV7-9 and TRBJ2-1, is DTGVSQNPRHKITKRGQNVTFRCDPISEHNRLYWYRQTLGQGPEFLTYFQNEAQLEKSRLLSDRFSAERPKGSFSTLEIQRTEQGDSAMYLCSSSLWANEQFFGPGTRLTVL.

CDR3 sequence reads: CASSPPGQGLSSYEQYF. CDR3 bases: TGTGCCAGCAGTCCCCCGGGACAGGGTTTAAGCTCCTACGAGCAGTACTTC. The chain has TRBV28 and TRBJ2-7, with 9 bases aligning to TRBD1. This CDR3 has 17 amino acids. Trimming at V came to 5 bases and at J to 0 bases, leaving 11 bases not matched to a gene. Per the germline V gene, CDR1 is MDHEN and CDR2 is SYDVKM.

The rearrangement links TRBV18 to TRBJ1-1, with 10 bases matching TRBD1. This CDR3 comprises 16 residues. Germline-derived CDR1 and CDR2 are KGHSH and LQKENI. With V trimmed by 3 bases and J by 0 bases, 4 bases remained unmatched. Here the CDR3 DNA reads TGTGCCAGCTCACCTTCGGGACAGGGGATGAACACTGAAGCTTTCTTT. This sequence encodes CASSPSGQGMNTEAFF. The variable domain in full, completed from reference TRBV18 and TRBJ1-1, reads NAGVMQNPRHLVRRRGQEARLRCSPMKGHSHVYWYRQLPEEGLKFMVYLQKENIIDESGMPKERFSAEFPKEGPSILRIQQVVRGDSAAYFCASSPSGQGMNTEAFFGQGTRLTVV.

The chain combines TRBV7-8 with TRBJ2-5, with TRBD1 matching over 8 bases. The V segment lost 3 bases and the J segment 5 bases; nucleotides outside the gene matches: 5. The CDR3 has 14 amino acids. CDR1 and CDR2 (germline): SGHVS, FQNEAQ. The CDR3, as DNA: TGTGCCAGCAGCTTGACAGGGGTAAGGGAGACCCAGTACTTC. Amino acids: CASSLTGVRETQYF.

This clone turned up a few times. This chain uses TRBV4-1 with TRBJ2-1; 7 nucleotides match TRBD2. Germline V gene sequence: CDR1 MGHRA, CDR2 YSYEKL. This CDR3 comprises 16 residues. V dropped 1 base and J dropped 2; count of bases not matched to a gene: 5. The CDR3 spells CASSQVGGGTYNEQFF. The CDR3 DNA sequence: TGCGCCAGCAGCCAAGTGGGGGGGGGAACCTACAATGAGCAGTTCTTC.

This chain connects TRBV7-2 to TRBJ2-1; TRBD2 agrees at 9 bases. Germline V gene lookup returns CDR1 SGHTA and CDR2 FQGNSA. V lost 5 bases and J lost 4; bases outside the gene matches: 6. The CDR3 covers 15 residues. The chain's CDR3 is CASSASGGTYNEQFF. CDR3 bases: TGTGCCAGCAGCGCCAGCGGGGGGACGTACAATGAGCAGTTCTTC.

The chain combines TRBV25-1 with TRBJ1-2; perhaps TRBD1 as D (6 bases). The CDR3 sequence is 16 residues long. V lost 3 bases and J lost 5, with 19 bases in between. CDR1 and CDR2 (germline): MGHDK, SYGVNS. The CDR3: CASSETGLLGRYGYTF. DNA for the CDR3: TGTGCCAGCAGTGAGACAGGCCTCCTAGGAAGATATGGCTACACCTTC.

The chain joins TRBV10-3 to TRBJ1-3; D is ambiguous. Trimming cost V 3 bases and J 4 bases, with 7 bases left between them. CDR1 is ENHRY and CDR2 is SYGVKD in the germline V gene. This CDR3 spans 13 amino acids. The CDR3 sequence: CAISEGLGNTIYF. CDR3 DNA sequence: TGTGCCATCAGTGAAGGACTCGGAAACACCATATATTTT.

To note about this clone: Other DNA sequences in the same sample also yield this CDR3. V and J are TRBV5-1 and TRBJ2-7, with 10 bases that match TRBD1. J was trimmed by 3 bases and V by 3 bases; bases with no gene match: 3. The CDR3 runs to 14 residues. Looked up from germline, CDR1 is SGHRS and CDR2 is YFSETQ. DNA for the CDR3: TGCGCCAGCAGCTCAGGGACAGGGGACTACGAGCAGTACTTC. Its translation: CASSSGTGDYEQYF.

The rearrangement uses TRBV19 and TRBJ2-7; D may be TRBD2 (7 bases). CDR1 and CDR2 from the germline V gene are LNHDA and SQIVND (reference sequence). The CDR3 length is 14 residues. The germline V and J ends were trimmed by 5 bases and 3 bases, with 14 bases remaining between them. The DNA of the CDR3 is TGTGCCAGTAGTCGCCGGGGGGCGGGCTACGAGCAGTACTTC. Amino acid sequence: CASSRRGAGYEQYF.

V usage is TRBV4-2 and J usage is TRBJ2-1; 9 bases fit TRBD2. The CDR3 is 19 residues long. The ends lost 4 bases at V and 0 bases at J; junction bases unmatched: 13. CDR1 and CDR2 (germline): LGHNA, YNFKEQ. CDR3 DNA: TGTGCCAGCAGCCCTGGGGGTAGCGGGAGTCTGAGCTCCTACAATGAGCAGTTCTTC. It codes for CASSPGGSGSLSSYNEQFF.

The chain recombines TRBV7-9 with TRBJ2-1; 7 nucleotides match TRBD2. V gave up 5 bases and J gave up 0 bases; unmatched junction bases: 7. From germline, CDR1 is SEHNR and CDR2 FQNEAQ (reference sequence). There are 16 residues in the CDR3. DNA for the CDR3: TGTGCCAGCAGCCCTAAAGCGGGAAGCTCCTACAATGAGCAGTTCTTC. This sequence encodes CASSPKAGSSYNEQFF.

The V call is TRBV4-1, the J call TRBJ2-3; 13 nucleotides line up with TRBD2. This CDR3 contains 15 residues. Germline CDR1 reads MGHRA; CDR2 reads YSYEKL. Unmatched junction bases numbered 4, after V lost 5 bases and J lost 5 bases. The CDR3: CASSKLAGGIDTQYF. As DNA, the CDR3 is TGCGCCAGCAGCAAACTAGCGGGAGGGATAGATACGCAGTATTTT.

This clone was seen a handful of times. The rearrangement joins TRBV5-1 to TRBJ1-1; D possibly corresponds to TRBD1 (6 bases). Germline CDR1 SGHRS, CDR2 YFSETQ. This CDR3 region has 14 residues. Trimming cost V 2 bases and J 6 bases, with 14 bases left between them. The CDR3 coding sequence is TGCGCCAGCAGCTTAGTAGCAGGGGCCCCTGAAGCTTTCTTT. As protein: CASSLVAGAPEAFF.

The chain has TRBV6-5 and TRBJ1-3; D gene uncertain. Germline CDR1 is MNHEY and CDR2 is SVGAGI. CDR3 length: 15 residues. The germline V and J ends were trimmed by 4 bases and 0 bases, with 10 bases remaining between them. DNA of the CDR3: TGTGCCAGCAGTTTGCAAGCGAGCTCTGGAAACACCATATATTTT. Translating gives CASSLQASSGNTIYF.

Note on this clone: One end of the junction does not line up with germline, which may come from a read error. The V call is TRBV13, the J call TRBJ2-5; 9 bases agree with TRBD1. The last part of the DNA fits TRBJ2-7 better; the J call may be wrong. Germline V lookup: CDR1 PRHDT, CDR2 FYEKMQ (reference sequence). This CDR3 has 15 residues. CDR3 nucleotides: TGTGCCAGCAGCGTAGGAAATACAGGGGGCAGCGAGCAGTACTTC. It translates to CASSVGNTGGSEQYF.